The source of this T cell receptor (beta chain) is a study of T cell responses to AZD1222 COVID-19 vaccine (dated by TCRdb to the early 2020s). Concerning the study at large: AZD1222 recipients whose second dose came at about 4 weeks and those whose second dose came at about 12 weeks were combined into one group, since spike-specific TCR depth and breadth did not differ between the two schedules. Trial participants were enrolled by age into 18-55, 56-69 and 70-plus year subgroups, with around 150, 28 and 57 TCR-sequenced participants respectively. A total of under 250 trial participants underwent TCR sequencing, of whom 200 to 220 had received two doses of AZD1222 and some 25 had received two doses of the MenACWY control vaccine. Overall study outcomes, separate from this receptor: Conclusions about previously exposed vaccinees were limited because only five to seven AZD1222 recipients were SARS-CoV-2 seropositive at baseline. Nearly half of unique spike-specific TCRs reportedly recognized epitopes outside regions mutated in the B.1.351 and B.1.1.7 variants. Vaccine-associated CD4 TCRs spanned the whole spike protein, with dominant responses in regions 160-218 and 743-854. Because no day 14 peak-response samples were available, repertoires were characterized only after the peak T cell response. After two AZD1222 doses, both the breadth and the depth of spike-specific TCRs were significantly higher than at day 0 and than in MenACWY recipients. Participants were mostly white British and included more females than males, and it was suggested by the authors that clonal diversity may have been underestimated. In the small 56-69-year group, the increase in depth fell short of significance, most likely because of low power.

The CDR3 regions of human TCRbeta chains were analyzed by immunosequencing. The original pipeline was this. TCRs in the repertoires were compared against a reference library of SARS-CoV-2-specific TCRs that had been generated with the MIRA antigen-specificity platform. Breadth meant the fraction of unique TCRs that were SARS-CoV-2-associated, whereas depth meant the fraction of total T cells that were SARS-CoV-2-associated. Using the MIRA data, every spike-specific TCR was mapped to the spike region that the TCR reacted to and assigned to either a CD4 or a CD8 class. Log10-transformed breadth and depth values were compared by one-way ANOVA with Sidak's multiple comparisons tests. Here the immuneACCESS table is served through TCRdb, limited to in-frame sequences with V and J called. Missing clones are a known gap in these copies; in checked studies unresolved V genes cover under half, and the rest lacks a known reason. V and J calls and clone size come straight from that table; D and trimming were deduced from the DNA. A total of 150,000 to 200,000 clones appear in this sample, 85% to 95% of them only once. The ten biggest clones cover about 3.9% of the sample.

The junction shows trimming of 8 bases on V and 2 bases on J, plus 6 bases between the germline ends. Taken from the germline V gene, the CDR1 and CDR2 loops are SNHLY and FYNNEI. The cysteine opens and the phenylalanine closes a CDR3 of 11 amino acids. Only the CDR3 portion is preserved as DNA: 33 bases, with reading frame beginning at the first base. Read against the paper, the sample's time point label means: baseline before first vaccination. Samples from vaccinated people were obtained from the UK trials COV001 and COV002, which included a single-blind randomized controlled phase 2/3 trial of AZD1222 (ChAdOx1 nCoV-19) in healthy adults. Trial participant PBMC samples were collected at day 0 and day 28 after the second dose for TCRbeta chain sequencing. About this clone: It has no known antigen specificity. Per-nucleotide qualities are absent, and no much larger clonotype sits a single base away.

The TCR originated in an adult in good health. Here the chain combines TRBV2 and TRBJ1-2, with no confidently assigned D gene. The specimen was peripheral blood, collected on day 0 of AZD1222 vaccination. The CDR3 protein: CASGENYGYTF. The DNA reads TGTGCCAGCGGGGAAAACTATGGCTACACCTTC.